The 30 T cell receptor beta chains presented below share a single source sample, sequenced in a study of blood T cell repertoires in COVID-19. TCRdb's table, derived via immunoSEQ multiplex PCR, lists solely in-frame clones and lacks some. This repertoire shows around 72,000 clones, approximately 85% found once; its top ten account for over 25%. Sequenced material: peripheral blood. These receptors were obtained from a man aged 45-65 years with acute or convalescent COVID-19.

The genes are TRBV18 and TRBJ2-5, with D uncertain. The V and J ends lost 2 bases and 4 bases respectively, with 8 bases between them. CDR1 and CDR2 (germline): KGHSH, LQKENI. The CDR3 sequence is 13 residues long. CDR3 sequence: CASSPEVAETQYF. As DNA, the CDR3 is TGTGCCAGCTCACCAGAGGTAGCAGAGACCCAGTACTTC.

The chain couples TRBV5-1 to TRBJ1-6; 10 nucleotides line up with TRBD1. Per germline, CDR1 SGHRS and CDR2 YFSETQ. The CDR3 is 15 residues long. With 4 bases clipped from V and 8 bases from J, the junction kept 6 bases outside the gene matches. CDR3: CASSPRQGADSPLHF. The CDR3 nucleotides read TGCGCCAGCAGCCCAAGACAGGGGGCGGATTCACCCCTCCACTTT.

This clone was recorded once. This chain joins TRBV10-2 and TRBJ2-2, with 7 bases aligning to TRBD1. With V trimmed by 6 bases and J by 1 base, 8 bases remained unmatched. Germline loops: CDR1 WSHSY, CDR2 SAAADI. This CDR3 has 16 amino acids. The CDR3 DNA reads TGCGCCAGCAGCCTCAGAGGGGGCAGGAACACCGGGGAGCTGTTTTTT. This gives the protein CASSLRGGRNTGELFF.

The rearrangement joins TRBV7-2 to TRBJ2-1, with D possibly being TRBD2 (5 bases). This CDR3 spans 15 amino acids. Per the germline V gene, CDR1 is SGHTA and CDR2 is FQGNSA. The germline V and J ends were trimmed by 3 bases and 0 bases, with 9 bases remaining between them. The CDR3 is CASSLRASSYNEQFF. In DNA, the CDR3 is TGTGCCAGCAGCTTGCGGGCGAGCTCCTACAATGAGCAGTTCTTC.

V gene TRBV7-3 combines with J gene TRBJ1-2; 10 bases map to TRBD1. This CDR3 has 14 residues. The V gene end was trimmed by 5 bases and the J gene end by 3 bases; junction bases not matched to a gene: 3. CDR1 and CDR2 (germline): SGHTA, FQGTGA. The chain's CDR3 is CASSRQGADYGYTF. DNA for the CDR3: TGTGCCAGCAGCCGACAGGGGGCGGACTATGGCTACACCTTC.

The table lists this clone with a few counts. This chain uses TRBV7-9 with TRBJ1-5, with 10 bases that match TRBD1. The CDR3 extends over 15 amino acids. Germline V gene sequence: CDR1 SEHNR, CDR2 FQNEAQ (reference sequence). After removal of 5 bases from V and 4 bases from J, the junction contained 5 bases not matched to a gene. CDR3 region: CASSQGTGDNQPQHF. The CDR3 nucleotides read TGTGCCAGCAGCCAGGGGACAGGGGATAATCAGCCCCAGCATTTT. The variable domain in full, completed from reference TRBV7-9 and TRBJ1-5, reads DTGVSQNPRHKITKRGQNVTFRCDPISEHNRLYWYRQTLGQGPEFLTYFQNEAQLEKSRLLSDRFSAERPKGSFSTLEIQRTEQGDSAMYLCASSQGTGDNQPQHFGDGTRLSIL.

The chain links TRBV27 to TRBJ2-7; 9 bases align to TRBD1. The germline V gene has CDR1 MNHEY and CDR2 SMNVEV (reference sequence). CDR3 size: 14 residues. The J segment lost 3 bases and the V segment lost 4 bases, leaving 4 bases of the junction unmatched. CDR3 loop: CASSSPTGGYEQYF. The CDR3 DNA follows: TGTGCCAGCAGTTCTCCGACAGGGGGCTACGAGCAGTACTTC.

The genes are TRBV6-5 and TRBJ2-1; D gene ambiguous. Trimming pared 2 bases from V and 2 bases from J, leaving 10 bases between. Germline V gene lookup returns CDR1 MNHEY and CDR2 SVGAGI. This CDR3 is built from 15 residues. CDR3 amino acids: CASSYEQNTYNEQFF. For the CDR3, the DNA is TGTGCCAGCAGTTACGAACAGAATACCTACAATGAGCAGTTCTTC.

The chain carries TRBV12-3 or TRBV12-4 and TRBJ2-7, with a possible D match to TRBD1 (6 bases). Trimming stripped 6 bases from V and 3 bases from J, with 9 bases between. This CDR3 region has 12 residues. The DNA for the CDR3 is TGTGCCAGCAGCCCACAGGGCTACGAGCAGTACTTC. It yields the protein CASSPQGYEQYF.

The gene calls are TRBV29-1 and TRBJ2-2, with 9 bases matching TRBD1. Germline lookup yields CDR1 SQVTM and CDR2 ANQGSEA. The length of the CDR3 is 13 residues. J lost 1 base, V lost 7 bases, and 1 base had no gene match. CDR3 sequence (DNA): TGCAGCGCGGACAGGGGGAACACCGGGGAGCTGTTTTTT. This encodes CSADRGNTGELFF.

This chain connects TRBV5-4 to TRBJ1-2; D might be TRBD1 (5 bases). Per germline, CDR1 SGHNT and CDR2 YYREEE (reference sequence). V gave up 7 bases and J gave up 2 bases, with 18 bases separating them. The CDR3 totals 15 residues. CDR3 DNA sequence: TGTGCCAGCCGACTTTATGGCAGGGAAAACTATGGCTACACCTTC. It yields the protein CASRLYGRENYGYTF.

CDR3 DNA sequence: TGTGCCAGCAGCACCGACCTCGGGGGGCAAGAGACCCAGTACTTC. It encodes CASSTDLGGQETQYF. J is TRBJ2-5 and V is TRBV9; TRBD2 matches 7 bases. CDR1 is SGDLS, CDR2 YYNGEE, per germline. CDR3 length: 15 amino acids. The J segment lost 2 bases and the V segment lost 4 bases, leaving 8 bases of the junction unmatched.

The genes are TRBV7-9 and TRBJ1-1; D remains ambiguous. There are 15 residues in the CDR3. Trimming left V 5 bases short and J 1 base short, with 14 bases between. The germline gives CDR1 SEHNR, CDR2 FQNEAQ (reference sequence). CDR3 nucleotides: TGTGCCAGCAGCGACTTGGCGTTTGGGAACACTGAAGCTTTCTTT. Translating it yields CASSDLAFGNTEAFF.

The chain couples TRBV2 to TRBJ2-7; 7 bases are shared with TRBD1. The CDR3 extends over 19 amino acids. Germline CDR1 SNHLY, CDR2 FYNNEI. Losses at the gene ends were 11 bases for V and 0 bases for J; bases not matched to a gene: 25. CDR3 loop: CAGTGPGGESSRSSYEQYF. CDR3 sequence (DNA): TGTGCCGGAACTGGCCCAGGGGGAGAGAGTTCCCGAAGCTCCTACGAGCAGTACTTC.

The V call is TRBV21-1, the J call TRBJ2-1; the table's D call, TRBD1, has no DNA check behind it. TRBV21-1 constitutes a pseudogene. CDR3 length equals 17 residues. The chain's CDR3 is CASSKTCLGGLYNEQFF. The CDR3 nucleotides are TGTGCCAGCAGCAAAACTTGTTTAGGGGGCCTTTACAATGAGCAGTTCTTC.

V gene TRBV6-5 combines with J gene TRBJ2-1, with D unresolved. Trimming pared 4 bases from V and 12 bases from J, leaving 16 bases between. The CDR3 runs to 13 residues. The germline V gene has CDR1 MNHEY and CDR2 SVGAGI. The CDR3 loop is CASSSRLGQGQFF. In DNA, the CDR3 is TGTGCCAGCAGTTCCCGCCTTGGGCAAGGGCAGTTCTTC.

This clone appeared once. This chain uses TRBV7-2 with TRBJ1-1; 7 positions agree with TRBD1. The CDR3 has 15 residues. Trimming removed 5 bases from V and 5 bases from J; junction bases left unmatched: 11. The germline V gene has CDR1 SGHTA and CDR2 FQGNSA. For the CDR3, the DNA is TGTGCCAGCAGCCCGAAGACAGGGTTGCTTACTGAAGCTTTCTTT. It yields the protein CASSPKTGLLTEAFF.

This clone was observed a single time. The V and J genes are TRBV5-1 and TRBJ1-4; a weak D match, TRBD1 (5 bases). The length of the CDR3 is 14 residues. V gave up 3 bases and J gave up 5 bases, with 11 bases separating them. Germline V gene lookup returns CDR1 SGHRS and CDR2 YFSETQ. CDR3 protein: CASSYGGGNEKLFF. The CDR3 coding sequence is TGCGCCAGCAGCTACGGGGGTGGAAATGAAAAACTGTTTTTT.

Note on this clone: Other DNA sequences from this sample encode an identical CDR3 as well. The gene calls are TRBV9 and TRBJ2-7; possibly TRBD1 for D (5 bases). The V gene lost 0 bases and the J gene lost 0 bases, with 7 bases spanning the gap. This CDR3 is 14 amino acids long. CDR1 is SGDLS and CDR2 is YYNGEE in the germline V gene. The DNA of the CDR3 is TGTGCCAGCAGCGTAGGACAGAGCTCCTACGAGCAGTACTTC. Protein sequence: CASSVGQSSYEQYF.

The V and J genes are TRBV6-4 and TRBJ2-3; 8 nucleotides match TRBD2. This CDR3 spans 16 amino acids. CDR1 and CDR2 (germline): MRHNA, SNTAGT. Germline trimming cut 4 bases from V and 4 bases from J; bases unmatched to any gene: 10. The CDR3, as DNA: TGTGCCAGCAGTGGGAGACGGGGGGGGGCGTCAGATACGCAGTATTTT. Translating gives CASSGRRGGASDTQYF.

The J gene is TRBJ1-5, the V gene TRBV11-2; 7 bases align to TRBD1. This CDR3 has 15 amino acids. CDR1 and CDR2 (germline): SGHAT, FQNNGV. V was pared by 4 bases and J by 3 bases, with 6 bases of the junction left unmatched. In DNA form, the CDR3 reads TGTGCCAGCAGCTGGGGGACAGAACACAATCAGCCCCAGCATTTT. Protein product: CASSWGTEHNQPQHF.

The chain carries TRBV7-3 and TRBJ2-7; maybe TRBD1 (8 bases). The V end was cut by 8 bases, the J end by 6 bases, with 23 bases between. The CDR3 length is 15 residues. Germline V lookup: CDR1 SGHTA, CDR2 FQGTGA. This CDR3 reads CASRELPDREGEQYF. CDR3 nucleotides: TGTGCCAGCCGCGAGCTCCCGGACAGGGAGGGCGAGCAGTACTTC.

The chain uses TRBV12-3 or TRBV12-4 and TRBJ2-3; 9 bases are shared with TRBD1. The V gene end was trimmed by 8 bases and the J gene end by 6 bases; junction bases not matched to a gene: 6. The CDR3 has 13 amino acids. This CDR3 reads CASGGQGPDTQYF. The CDR3 DNA sequence: TGTGCCAGCGGAGGACAGGGGCCGGATACGCAGTATTTT.

The chain has TRBV3-1 (or the pseudogene TRBV3-2) and TRBJ2-7; 9 bases are shared with TRBD1. The CDR3 consists of 16 residues. Per germline, CDR1 LGHDT and CDR2 YNNKEL (reference sequence). Germline trimming cut 3 bases from V and 6 bases from J; bases unmatched to any gene: 12. The CDR3 DNA sequence: TGTGCCAGCAGCCAGGAAACCGGGACAGGGACCGGCGAGCAGTACTTC. It codes for CASSQETGTGTGEQYF.

The rearrangement uses TRBV15 and TRBJ2-7; D might be TRBD2 (6 bases). With 0 bases removed from V and 6 bases from J, the gap between germline ends came to 12 bases. This CDR3 is 14 amino acids long. In germline, CDR1 is LNHNV, CDR2 YYDKDF (reference sequence). CDR3 loop: CATSRDLGGGEQYF. In DNA form, the CDR3 reads TGTGCCACCAGCAGAGATCTCGGGGGAGGCGAGCAGTACTTC.

The chain joins TRBV7-3 to TRBJ1-1; 7 positions agree with TRBD1. Trimming at V came to 0 bases and at J to 0 bases, leaving 4 bases not matched to a gene. Looked up from germline, CDR1 is SGHTA and CDR2 is FQGTGA. The CDR3 consists of 16 residues. CDR3 sequence: CASSLTRDRVNTEAFF. The CDR3, as DNA: TGTGCCAGCAGCTTAACGAGAGACAGGGTGAACACTGAAGCTTTCTTT. Combining the CDR3 with reference TRBV7-3 and TRBJ1-1 gives the whole variable domain GAGVSQTPSNKVTEKGKYVELRCDPISGHTALYWYRQSLGQGPEFLIYFQGTGAADDSGLPNDRFFAVRPEGSVSTLKIQRTERGDSAVYLCASSLTRDRVNTEAFFGQGTRLTVV.

This sequence joins TRBV10-1 and TRBJ1-1; TRBD1 is a possible D gene (6 bases). The CDR3 covers 16 residues. The germline V and J ends were trimmed by 2 bases and 1 base, with 14 bases remaining between them. Germline lookup yields CDR1 WNHNN and CDR2 SYGVQD (reference sequence). CDR3 amino acids: CASSERIGTKNTEAFF. CDR3 nucleotide sequence: TGCGCCAGCAGTGAGAGAATCGGGACAAAGAACACTGAAGCTTTCTTT.

This clone was observed a handful of times. The J gene is TRBJ2-1, the V gene TRBV12-3 or TRBV12-4; TRBD1 agrees at 7 bases. Trimming cost V 5 bases and J 7 bases; bases outside gene matches: 5. The CDR3 consists of 13 residues. CDR3 DNA sequence: TGTGCCAGCAGTATCGGGACAGCAAATGAGCAGTTCTTC. Translation gives CASSIGTANEQFF.

This rearrangement joins TRBV5-1 to TRBJ1-2; tentative D call: TRBD1 (6 bases). V was clipped by 4 bases and J by 2 bases, with 24 bases between them. CDR1 is SGHRS and CDR2 is YFSETQ in the germline V gene. The CDR3 totals 18 residues. CDR3 in DNA: TGCGCCAGCAGCCACCCGGGGGGGGACATTGTTACGAACTATGGCTACACCTTC. This gives the protein CASSHPGGDIVTNYGYTF.

Only one count was recorded for this clone. The chain is built from TRBV18 and TRBJ1-3; 7 nucleotides agree with TRBD1. The trim removed 6 bases at V and 0 bases at J, leaving 8 bases unmatched. The CDR3 runs 16 residues. Germline V CDR1 and CDR2: KGHSH, LQKENI. The CDR3 DNA sequence: TGTGCCAGCTCTCCTACTCAGGGGGTCTCTGGAAACACCATATATTTT. Protein sequence: CASSPTQGVSGNTIYF.